The 22 T cell receptor beta chains below all came from one sample that was sequenced in a study of control samples from healthy donors and cancer patients. Produced via immunoSEQ multiplex PCR; TCRdb's table is partial and in-frame only. The profile shows some 98,000 clones, around 84% of them singletons. Sequenced material: PBMCs. The receptors were gathered from a man between 65 and 80 years old with lung cancer.

V usage is TRBV3-1 (or the pseudogene TRBV3-2) and J usage is TRBJ2-4; 7 bases agree with TRBD2. Germline assignment: CDR1 LGHDT and CDR2 YNNKEL (reference sequence). V was pared by 0 bases and J by 3 bases, with 2 bases of the junction left unmatched. This CDR3 region has 15 residues. The CDR3, as DNA: TGTGCCAGCAGCCAAGAAGGGAGGGTCAAAAACATTCAGTACTTC. The encoded protein is CASSQEGRVKNIQYF.

The V and J genes are TRBV11-2 and TRBJ1-3; D unresolved. The CDR3 is 15 residues long. Germline V lookup: CDR1 SGHAT, CDR2 FQNNGV. V was trimmed by 3 bases and J by 0 bases, leaving 9 bases between them. The CDR3 region is CASSFSASSGNTIYF. The CDR3 DNA follows: TGTGCCAGCAGCTTTAGTGCATCCTCTGGAAACACCATATATTTT. The entire variable domain, with the rest obtained from reference TRBV11-2 and TRBJ1-3, is as follows: EAGVAQSPRYKIIEKRQSVAFWCNPISGHATLYWYQQILGQGPKLLIQFQNNGVVDDSQLPKDRFSAERLKGVDSTLKIQPAKLEDSAVYLCASSFSASSGNTIYFGEGSWLTVV.

The chain couples TRBV5-3 to TRBJ1-2; possibly TRBD1 for D (6 bases). TRBV5-3 is noted as an ORF with a role that remains uncertain. The CDR3 is 17 residues long. Trimming took off 4 bases at V and 3 bases at J, with 22 bases between the two ends. This CDR3 is CARSENNINRVDYGYTF. Written as DNA, the CDR3 is TGTGCCAGAAGCGAAAACAATATTAACAGGGTAGACTATGGCTACACCTTC.

The chain carries TRBV6-5 and TRBJ1-1, with D unresolved. Trimming stripped 0 bases from V and 0 bases from J, with 11 bases between. In germline, CDR1 is MNHEY, CDR2 SVGAGI. The CDR3 is 16 amino acids. The DNA of the CDR3 is TGTGCCAGCAGTTACTCCGGTTCAGGCGTGAACACTGAAGCTTTCTTT. Residues: CASSYSGSGVNTEAFF.

The chain recombines TRBV6-5 with TRBJ2-7, with D perhaps TRBD2 (5 bases). The germline V gene encodes CDR1 MNHEY and CDR2 SVGAGI. The V and J ends lost 4 bases and 1 base respectively, with 14 bases between them. The CDR3 has 15 amino acids. This CDR3 is CASSSGKVGSYEQYF. DNA for the CDR3: TGTGCCAGCAGTTCCGGGAAAGTGGGTTCCTACGAGCAGTACTTC.

The rearrangement joins TRBV2 to TRBJ1-2, with a possible D match to TRBD1 (6 bases). CDR1 and CDR2 (germline): SNHLY, FYNNEI. The ends were cut back, 7 bases at V and 4 bases at J, with 10 bases in the middle. The CDR3 consists of 12 residues. The CDR3 reads CASTQGSYGYTF. CDR3 DNA sequence: TGTGCCAGCACACAGGGAAGCTATGGCTACACCTTC.

The rearrangement joins TRBV9 to TRBJ2-1; unclear D gene. Germline V gives CDR1 SGDLS, CDR2 YYNGEE. The CDR3 consists of 13 residues. Trimming took off 0 bases at V and 2 bases at J, with 3 bases between the two ends. CDR3 sequence reads: CASSVATYNEQFF. The CDR3 DNA is TGTGCCAGCAGCGTAGCTACCTACAATGAGCAGTTCTTC.

The rearrangement links TRBV30 to TRBJ2-3; weak D call: TRBD2 (5 bases). The CDR3 is made up of 14 amino acids. Germline V CDR1 and CDR2: GTSNPN, SVGIG (reference sequence). The ends were cut back, 4 bases at V and 3 bases at J, with 14 bases in the middle. The CDR3 loop is CAWTSYGGTDTQYF. CDR3 DNA: TGTGCCTGGACTAGCTACGGTGGGACAGATACGCAGTATTTT.

J is TRBJ1-5 and V is TRBV11-1; D perhaps matches TRBD1 (5 bases). The germline CDR1 and CDR2 sequences are SGHAT and FQDESV (reference sequence). The CDR3 consists of 13 residues. The germline V and J ends were trimmed by 1 base and 5 bases, with 6 bases remaining between them. This CDR3 reads CASSLGQHQPQHF. Here the CDR3 DNA reads TGTGCCAGCAGCTTAGGACAGCATCAGCCCCAGCATTTT.

J is TRBJ1-5 and V is TRBV6-5; D unresolved. Germline V gene data show CDR1 as MNHEY and CDR2 as SVGAGI. Trimming stripped 4 bases from V and 2 bases from J, with 12 bases between. The CDR3 covers 15 residues. Here the CDR3 reads CASSFRNEGNQPQHF. The CDR3 DNA is TGTGCCAGCAGTTTCCGTAACGAGGGCAATCAGCCCCAGCATTTT.

The V call is TRBV9, the J call TRBJ2-1; no firm D call. This CDR3 has 14 amino acids. Trimming pared 0 bases from V and 7 bases from J, leaving 11 bases between. Germline V gene lookup returns CDR1 SGDLS and CDR2 YYNGEE. CDR3 residues: CASSVAAQLNEQFF. In DNA, the CDR3 is TGTGCCAGCAGCGTAGCCGCCCAGTTAAATGAGCAGTTCTTC. The full variable domain, rest sourced from reference TRBV9 and TRBJ2-1, is DSGVTQTPKHLITATGQRVTLRCSPRSGDLSVYWYQQSLDQGLQFLIQYYNGEERAKGNILERFSAQQFPDLHSELNLSSLELGDSALYFCASSVAAQLNEQFFGPGTRLTVL.

The chain recombines TRBV7-3 with TRBJ2-3; D might be TRBD2 (6 bases). The germline V gene encodes CDR1 SGHTA and CDR2 FQGTGA. CDR3 length equals 15 residues. Trimming shortened V by 2 bases and J by 5 bases, and 14 bases separated the two germline ends. CDR3 nucleotide sequence: TGTGCCAGCAGCTTAGAGGGGAGGAATGGAGATACGCAGTATTTT. This translates into CASSLEGRNGDTQYF.

The chain carries TRBV6-5 and TRBJ2-3, with D tentatively TRBD2 (6 bases). Trimming shortened V by 2 bases and J by 6 bases, and 15 bases separated the two germline ends. The V gene's germline CDR1 is MNHEY and CDR2 SVGAGI. The CDR3 extends over 15 amino acids. The CDR3: CASSYRGLRGDTQYF. CDR3 DNA sequence: TGTGCCAGCAGTTACAGGGGACTCCGGGGGGATACGCAGTATTTT.

V usage is TRBV27 and J usage is TRBJ1-4, with D possibly TRBD1 on 5 matching bases. Trimming removed 2 bases from V and 7 bases from J, with 14 bases in between. This CDR3 comprises 15 residues. Germline assignment: CDR1 MNHEY and CDR2 SMNVEV (reference sequence). In DNA, the CDR3 is TGTGCCAGCAGTTTAACGGCAGGGTATGCTGAAAAACTGTTTTTT. Protein product: CASSLTAGYAEKLFF.

This sequence joins TRBV6-6 and TRBJ2-6, with 10 bases fitting TRBD1. The V gene's germline CDR1 is MNHNY and CDR2 SVGAGI (reference sequence). This CDR3 spans 17 amino acids. With V trimmed by 5 bases and J by 0 bases, 4 bases remained unmatched. The CDR3 region has the DNA TGTGCCAGCAGTCGGACAGGGGGGGTCTCTGGGGCCAACGTCCTGACTTTC. Protein product: CASSRTGGVSGANVLTF.

The chain couples TRBV5-1 to TRBJ2-2; D gene uncertain. The V end lost 0 bases, the J end lost 9 bases, and 12 bases lay between the germline ends. The germline V gene has CDR1 SGHRS and CDR2 YFSETQ. CDR3 length: 14 residues. The CDR3 DNA follows: TGCGCCAGCAGCTTGGTTTCGGCCGCCCGGGAGCTGTTTTTT. Translating gives CASSLVSAARELFF.

This chain connects TRBV7-9 to TRBJ1-3; tentatively, D is TRBD1 (5 bases). Trimming removed 5 bases at V and 5 bases at J, with 16 bases between. The CDR3 contains 15 residues. Germline CDR1 and CDR2: SEHNR and FQNEAQ (reference sequence). CDR3 loop: CASSPRLGARNTIYF. The DNA for the CDR3 is TGTGCCAGCAGCCCTAGATTAGGGGCTAGAAACACCATATATTTT. Together with reference TRBV7-9 and TRBJ1-3, the CDR3 gives the full variable domain: DTGVSQNPRHKITKRGQNVTFRCDPISEHNRLYWYRQTLGQGPEFLTYFQNEAQLEKSRLLSDRFSAERPKGSFSTLEIQRTEQGDSAMYLCASSPRLGARNTIYFGEGSWLTVV.

This chain uses TRBV19 with TRBJ2-3; D gene ambiguous. Germline V gene data show CDR1 as LNHDA and CDR2 as SQIVND (reference sequence). The length of the CDR3 is 12 residues. The V end was cut by 2 bases, the J end by 4 bases, with 4 bases between. For the CDR3, the DNA is TGTGCCAGTAGTATAAAGGCAGATACGCAGTATTTT. This encodes CASSIKADTQYF.

The rearrangement links TRBV5-1 to TRBJ1-1; D not certain. The CDR3 has 13 residues. Germline-derived CDR1 and CDR2 are SGHRS and YFSETQ. V was shortened by 2 bases and J by 4 bases, with 9 bases between the two germline ends. The CDR3 DNA is TGCGCCAGCAGCTTTGCAGAGGGCACTGAAGCTTTCTTT. Encoded protein: CASSFAEGTEAFF.

J is TRBJ1-6 and V is TRBV30, with D maybe TRBD1 (6 bases). The germline gives CDR1 GTSNPN, CDR2 SVGIG (reference sequence). Trimming stripped 4 bases from V and 0 bases from J, with 13 bases between. The CDR3 totals 16 residues. CDR3 sequence (DNA): TGTGCCTGGACCCCCGGACAGATCTCCTATAATTCACCCCTCCACTTT. Translating it yields CAWTPGQISYNSPLHF. The full variable domain, with the rest looked up from reference TRBV30 and TRBJ1-6, is SQTIHQWPATLVQPVGSPLSLECTVEGTSNPNLYWYRQAAGRGLQLLFYSVGIGQISSEVPQNLSASRPQDRQFILSSKKLLLSDSGFYLCAWTPGQISYNSPLHFGNGTRLTVT.

This rearrangement joins TRBV24-1 to TRBJ2-3, with D possibly being TRBD1 or TRBD2 (6 bases each). The CDR3 extends over 14 amino acids. Trimming left V 1 base short and J 3 bases short, with 7 bases between. Germline CDR1 KGHDR, CDR2 SFDVKD. CDR3 DNA sequence: TGTGCCACCAGTGATTTAGGGGGGACAGATACGCAGTATTTT. Translated: CATSDLGGTDTQYF.

This clone is a singleton in its sample. The gene calls are TRBV14 and TRBJ2-7; 9 positions match TRBD1. Trimming cost V 4 bases and J 2 bases; bases outside gene matches: 3. The CDR3 consists of 14 residues. Germline V lookup: CDR1 SGHDN, CDR2 FVKESK. DNA of the CDR3: TGTGCCAGCAGCCGTGGGACAGGGACCTACGAGCAGTACTTC. Amino acids: CASSRGTGTYEQYF. Variable domain in full (rest from reference TRBV14 and TRBJ2-7): EAGVTQFPSHSVIEKGQTVTLRCDPISGHDNLYWYRRVMGKEIKFLLHFVKESKQDESGMPNNRFLAERTGGTYSTLKVQPAELEDSGVYFCASSRGTGTYEQYFGPGTRLTVT.